This TCR beta chain was sequenced during a study of shared clonotypes between healthy human individuals. On the study more broadly: Researchers assigned three CD4 naive, three CD4 memory, two CD8 naive and one CD8 memory plate to each donor. Study-wide results and limits: What naive subsets generally showed was a larger estimated richness than memory subsets showed.

The V gene lost 3 bases and the J gene lost 11 bases, with 15 bases spanning the gap. Germline CDR1 is ENHRY and CDR2 is SYGVKD. This CDR3 spans 13 amino acids. Remarks on this clone: Its antigen is undetermined.

The assay was immunoSEQ multiplex PCR, and TCRdb's table has in-frame clones only and misses some. The sample lists about 2,500,000 clones, around nine tenths seen once, with 0.13% to 0.15% in the top ten. Sequencing used naive CD4+ T cells sorted from blood. The subset here: CD45RA+ positively selected. V usage is TRBV10-3 and J usage is TRBJ2-3; D is perhaps TRBD2 (6 bases). This sequence was found in a man in his late teens or twenties in good health. The CDR3 sequence is CAISDSGTGRQYF. The CDR3 DNA sequence: TGTGCCATCAGTGATTCGGGGACTGGTAGGCAGTATTTT.